The present entry profiles one T cell receptor (beta chain) with its context. This specimen comes from a study of blood T cell repertoires in COVID-19. Overall study: From T cells, B-cell-depleted T cells, or PBMCs came the material, which was cDNA or gDNA.

The study drew participants aged about 18 to 90 years from some 23 US areas. Clinical history reported by participants formed the basis on which cohorts were assigned. Per germline, CDR1 MNHEY and CDR2 SMNVEV (reference sequence). Trimming left V 4 bases short and J 4 bases short, with 10 bases between. There are 13 residues in the CDR3. As originally analysed: Cell counts per sample came from amplifying reference gene primers. Assay used: immunoSEQ multiplex PCR; TCRdb lists only in-frame clones, some missing. The V and J calls and clone size come from that table; D and trimming were worked out from the DNA. Among 280,000 or so clones, 90% were seen once, and the ten largest hold 1.5% to 2%.

The genes are TRBV27 and TRBJ1-2; D might be TRBD1 (5 bases). Sequenced sample: PBMCs or T cells enriched from blood (not recorded which). This receptor was obtained from a woman younger than 35 with acute COVID-19. CDR3 coding DNA: TGTGCCAGCAGTTCGGGGGGTTTCTATGGCTACACCTTC. Translated: CASSSGGFYGYTF.